The 17 T cell receptor beta chains reported below all come from one sample, sequenced in a study of cytomegalovirus exposure and HLA in healthy donors. Use of 60 Vbeta and 13 Jbeta primers characterized the PCR. Measured with immunoSEQ multiplex PCR; TCRdb has only the in-frame clones, and not every one. The data show around 200,000 clones, 80% to 85% seen once. Material for sequencing was PBMCs. These receptor sequences come from a man aged 50-59 years in good health and CMV-seronegative.

The rearrangement uses TRBV28 and TRBJ1-2; D is perhaps TRBD1 (5 bases). The CDR3 runs 14 residues. Germline V gives CDR1 MDHEN, CDR2 SYDVKM. V was cut by 1 base and J by 5 bases, with 11 bases left in between. This chain's CDR3 is CASSLSRGGYGYTF. The CDR3 bases are TGTGCCAGCAGTTTATCCCGGGGGGGGTATGGCTACACCTTC.

This chain links TRBV2 with TRBJ1-2, with 8 bases fitting TRBD1. This CDR3 region has 13 residues. J was trimmed by 5 bases and V by 7 bases; bases with no gene match: 6. Germline V gene data show CDR1 as SNHLY and CDR2 as FYNNEI. CDR3 DNA: TGTGCCAGCAATTTACAGGGGGAGTATGGCTACACCTTC. Translation gives CASNLQGEYGYTF. Filled out from reference TRBV2 and TRBJ1-2, the complete variable domain reads EPEVTQTPSHQVTQMGQEVILRCVPISNHLYFYWYRQILGQKVEFLVSFYNNEISEKSEIFDDQFSVERPDGSNFTLKIRSTKLEDSAMYFCASNLQGEYGYTFGSGTRLTVV.

This chain links TRBV10-3 with TRBJ2-7; a weak D match, TRBD2 (6 bases). The CDR3 covers 14 residues. V lost 5 bases, J lost 0 bases, and 11 bases lay in between. Germline V gives CDR1 ENHRY, CDR2 SYGVKD. CDR3: CAISREADSYEQYF. The CDR3 DNA reads TGTGCCATCAGTAGGGAGGCAGACTCCTACGAGCAGTACTTC.

The chain links TRBV14 to TRBJ2-1; no reliable D call. The V and J ends lost 4 bases and 0 bases respectively, with 10 bases between them. The V gene's germline CDR1 is SGHDN and CDR2 FVKESK. The CDR3 extends over 15 amino acids. CDR3 nucleotide sequence: TGTGCCAGCAGCCCTTCGCGTCTCTCCTACAATGAGCAGTTCTTC. This encodes CASSPSRLSYNEQFF.

The rearrangement joins TRBV30 to TRBJ2-3; no clear D. The V end was cut by 1 base, the J end by 2 bases, with 19 bases between. The CDR3 spans 17 residues. Germline CDR1 is GTSNPN and CDR2 is SVGIG (reference sequence). Here the CDR3 DNA reads TGTGCCTGGAGTGCAGTACGGAGCCTGATGCTCACAGATACGCAGTATTTT. It translates to CAWSAVRSLMLTDTQYF.

This clone was found a few times. V and J are TRBV29-1 and TRBJ2-7, with 14 bases matching TRBD2. Germline lookup yields CDR1 SQVTM and CDR2 ANQGSEA. V dropped 5 bases and J dropped 1; count of bases not matched to a gene: 7. The CDR3 contains 16 residues. The CDR3 sequence is CSVQGLAGGHSYEQYF. CDR3 bases: TGCAGCGTTCAAGGACTAGCGGGAGGCCATTCCTACGAGCAGTACTTC.

The rearrangement joins TRBV2 to TRBJ1-4; tentative D call: TRBD1 (5 bases). The CDR3 runs 13 residues. Germline lookup yields CDR1 SNHLY and CDR2 FYNNEI. The germline V and J ends were trimmed by 3 bases and 8 bases, with 10 bases remaining between them. The CDR3 DNA sequence: TGTGCCAGCAGTGAGGGGCAAAGAGAAAAACTGTTTTTT. Residues: CASSEGQREKLFF. The full variable domain, completed using reference TRBV2 and TRBJ1-4, is EPEVTQTPSHQVTQMGQEVILRCVPISNHLYFYWYRQILGQKVEFLVSFYNNEISEKSEIFDDQFSVERPDGSNFTLKIRSTKLEDSAMYFCASSEGQREKLFFGSGTQLSVL.

This clone was observed a handful of times. The chain couples TRBV5-1 to TRBJ1-3; D is possibly TRBD1 (6 bases). CDR3 length equals 14 residues. The V gene lost 7 bases and the J gene lost 4 bases, with 15 bases spanning the gap. The germline V gene encodes CDR1 SGHRS and CDR2 YFSETQ. The CDR3 DNA follows: TGCGCCAGCGGCGAGGGGGTGGCGGGAAACACCATATATTTT. Its translation: CASGEGVAGNTIYF.

The sample holds one count of this clone. The rearrangement uses TRBV14 and TRBJ2-5; tentative D call: TRBD1 (6 bases). Germline V gene data show CDR1 as SGHDN and CDR2 as FVKESK. Trimming removed 3 bases at V and 1 base at J, with 18 bases between. The CDR3 length is 17 residues. Written as DNA, the CDR3 is TGTGCCAGCAGCCACCCCGGGGACACAGATTTCCAAGAGACCCAGTACTTC. Protein product: CASSHPGDTDFQETQYF.

In regard to this clone: This CDR3 is missing its conserved last phenylalanine or tryptophan, likely due to a read error. The CDR3 DNA sequence: TGTGCCAGCAGCCCAGCGGGGGGAGCTAGCAATCAGCCCCAGCATCTT. Its translation: CASSPAGGASNQPQHL. The J gene is TRBJ1-5, the V gene TRBV6-6, with D possibly matching TRBD1 (5 bases). The CDR3 extends over 16 amino acids. In germline, CDR1 is MNHNY, CDR2 SVGAGI (reference sequence). Trimming left V 6 bases short and J 0 bases short, with 15 bases between.

The rearrangement links TRBV5-6 to TRBJ2-3; weak D call: TRBD2 (6 bases). CDR3 length: 15 residues. Trimming left V 2 bases short and J 4 bases short, with 14 bases between. Germline V gives CDR1 SGHDT, CDR2 YYEEEE. In DNA, the CDR3 is TGTGCCAGCAGCTTTTCTGGCGGGGCATCAGATACGCAGTATTTT. Its translation is CASSFSGGASDTQYF.

The chain carries TRBV27 and TRBJ1-1; no definite D call. The V end was cut by 3 bases, the J end by 4 bases, with 12 bases between. The CDR3 sequence is 14 residues long. Germline assignment: CDR1 MNHEY and CDR2 SMNVEV (reference sequence). DNA for the CDR3: TGTGCCAGCAGTTTTATGAGGGCCTCCACTGAAGCTTTCTTT. This codes for CASSFMRASTEAFF.

The rearrangement joins TRBV7-2 to TRBJ2-7, with 9 bases lining up with TRBD1. The J segment lost 1 base and the V segment lost 3 bases, leaving 4 bases of the junction unmatched. CDR1 is SGHTA, CDR2 FQGNSA, per germline. This CDR3 region has 15 residues. In DNA, the CDR3 is TGTGCCAGCAGCTTTGGGACAGGGCTGTCCTACGAGCAGTACTTC. Protein sequence: CASSFGTGLSYEQYF.

This chain uses TRBV5-1 with TRBJ2-3; 10 positions agree with TRBD2. CDR3 length equals 17 residues. Trimming cost V 1 base and J 0 bases; bases outside gene matches: 5. Germline V gene lookup returns CDR1 SGHRS and CDR2 YFSETQ. CDR3: CASSLPSGGSSTDTQYF. CDR3 nucleotide sequence: TGCGCCAGCAGCTTGCCTAGCGGGGGTTCTAGCACAGATACGCAGTATTTT.

The chain uses TRBV5-8 and TRBJ1-5; D call uncertain. The CDR3 runs 15 residues. Germline lookup yields CDR1 SGHTS and CDR2 YDEGEE. Trimming removed 3 bases at V and 9 bases at J, with 19 bases between. CDR3 protein: CASSSKGYGGVPQHF. The DNA for the CDR3 is TGTGCCAGCAGCTCGAAAGGGTACGGAGGTGTGCCCCAGCATTTT.

The chain is built from TRBV4-2 and TRBJ2-2, with D maybe TRBD1 (6 bases). V was pared by 2 bases and J by 2 bases, with 12 bases between. Germline V gene sequence: CDR1 LGHNA, CDR2 YNFKEQ. The CDR3 extends over 16 amino acids. Here the CDR3 DNA reads TGTGCCAGCAGCCAATTCACAGGGCCCAACACCGGGGAGCTGTTTTTT. This encodes CASSQFTGPNTGELFF.

This clone occurred a few times. At the DNA level, this CDR3 is encoded by other sequences in the same sample as well. The V call is TRBV19, the J call TRBJ2-7; TRBD2 agrees at 10 bases. The germline V gene encodes CDR1 LNHDA and CDR2 SQIVND (reference sequence). V dropped 1 base and J dropped 4; count of bases not matched to a gene: 4. The CDR3 runs 15 residues. The CDR3 nucleotides read TGTGCCAGTAGTATAGCCCTAGCGGGAGCTTACGAGCAGTACTTC. It encodes CASSIALAGAYEQYF.